This entry lists 10 T cell receptor beta chains sequenced from one sample in a study of Graves' ophthalmopathy and Graves' hyperthyroidism. Researchers took RNA transcripts and amplified TCR beta CDR3 regions from them. An initial RT-PCR round employing HTBI primers preceded a second-round multiplex PCR. TCRdb re-called the multiplex PCR reads with MiXCR, one entry per CDR3 protein. The table shows around 470,000 distinct CDR3 sequences, with around 14% occurring only once. Specimen: blood. The source of these receptors is a woman aged 30 to 39 with Graves' ophthalmopathy.

Ten or more counts support this clonotype. This chain joins TRBV6-5 and TRBJ2-2; D gene ambiguous. The V gene lost 2 bases and the J gene lost 7 bases, with 8 bases spanning the gap. There are 13 residues in the CDR3. CDR1 and CDR2 (germline): MNHEY, SVGAGI. The CDR3 DNA sequence: TGTGCCAGCAGTTACGAGGCTCTCGGGGAGCTGTTTTTT. Amino acid sequence: CASSYEALGELFF.

This clonotype occurred a few times. The chain has TRBV30 and TRBJ2-5; D might be TRBD2 (6 bases). The germline V gene encodes CDR1 GTSNPN and CDR2 SVGIG (reference sequence). The CDR3 is 13 amino acids. V was cut by 3 bases and J by 1 base, with 9 bases left in between. Written as DNA, the CDR3 is TGTGCCTGGAGCGGGACTTTCCAAGAGACCCAGTACTTC. Translation: CAWSGTFQETQYF.

With regard to this clonotype: As the CDR3 is not closed by the conserved phenylalanine or tryptophan, this likely results from a read error. The chain recombines TRBV6-2 or TRBV6-3 with TRBJ2-3; TRBD2 is a possible D gene (5 bases). This CDR3 region has 12 residues. The germline CDR1 and CDR2 sequences are MNHEY and SVGEGT. Trimming removed 5 bases at V and 8 bases at J, with 11 bases between. The DNA for the CDR3 is TGTGCCAGCAGTCGCACCCTAGCTACGCAGTATTTG. This encodes CASSRTLATQYL.

J is TRBJ2-5 and V is TRBV11-2, with 9 bases identical to TRBD1. The CDR3 contains 17 residues. Unmatched junction bases numbered 11, after V lost 6 bases and J lost 0 bases. Germline V gene data show CDR1 as SGHAT and CDR2 as FQNNGV. The DNA of the CDR3 is TGTGCCAGCAGACTCGGGACAGGGTGGGGCAACCAAGAGACCCAGTACTTC. It is translated as CASRLGTGWGNQETQYF.

This clonotype was counted at least ten times. The chain recombines TRBV12-3 or TRBV12-4 with TRBJ1-1, with D possibly TRBD1 on 5 matching bases. V was shortened by 6 bases and J by 6 bases, with 11 bases between the two germline ends. This CDR3 spans 12 amino acids. In DNA, the CDR3 is TGTGCCAGCAGGGGGCCTTCTGCTGAAGCTTTCTTT. This encodes CASRGPSAEAFF.

This clonotype has a count of ten or more. The V and J genes are TRBV7-2 and TRBJ1-5; D gene uncertain. This CDR3 has 14 residues. Germline CDR1 is SGHTA and CDR2 is FQGNSA. Trimming took off 5 bases at V and 0 bases at J, with 8 bases between the two ends. DNA of the CDR3: TGTGCCAGCAGCCTCTCACATAGCAATCAGCCCCAGCATTTT. Amino acids: CASSLSHSNQPQHF.

This clonotype has more than one count but fewer than ten. V and J are TRBV6-2 or TRBV6-3 and TRBJ2-7, with D possibly matching TRBD2 (5 bases). V was trimmed by 2 bases and J by 0 bases, leaving 8 bases between them. CDR1 is MNHEY and CDR2 is SVGEGT in the germline V gene. CDR3 size: 14 residues. This CDR3 is CASSYSGASYEQYF. The CDR3, as DNA: TGTGCCAGCAGTTACAGCGGCGCCTCCTACGAGCAGTACTTC.

There are a few counts of this clonotype. The rearrangement uses TRBV6-2 or TRBV6-3 and TRBJ2-7, with D unclear. Trimming cost V 0 bases and J 3 bases, with 9 bases left between them. CDR1 is MNHEY, CDR2 SVGEGT, per germline. The length of the CDR3 is 14 residues. The CDR3 spells CASSYSASRYEQYF. CDR3 bases: TGTGCCAGCAGTTACTCTGCCAGTCGCTACGAGCAGTACTTC.

Turning to this clonotype: A read error may be the cause here, since a much bigger clone is one base away. CDR3 sequence reads: CSSSLDSRDSPLHF. The CDR3 nucleotides are TGCTCCAGCAGCTTGGACAGCCGCGATTCACCCCTCCACTTT. The V and J genes are TRBV5-1 and TRBJ1-6, with D perhaps matching TRBD1 (6 bases). The CDR3 consists of 14 residues. Germline-derived CDR1 and CDR2 are SGHRS and YFSETQ.

This clonotype appeared many times. A read error may produce the germline difference seen at one junction end. J is TRBJ1-1 and V is TRBV9; D is perhaps TRBD1 (5 bases). The germline CDR1 and CDR2 sequences are SGDLS and YYNGEE. The CDR3 extends over 12 amino acids. The CDR3 DNA follows: TGTGCCAGCAGTGTAGGGGACACTGAAGCTTTCTTT. This gives the protein CASSVGDTEAFF.